The following is a T cell receptor (beta chain) sequence with its context. This record belongs to a study of T cell repertoires in ileal Crohn's disease. Study background: About half of patients got postoperative therapy: under twelve thiopurines, 18 anti-TNF.

Germline CDR1 reads SGHRS; CDR2 reads YFSETQ. The CDR3 runs to 13 residues. V was pared by 4 bases and J by 8 bases, with 12 bases between. TCRB immunosequencing input was about 0.55 micrograms of biopsy DNA per sample. Sequencing was performed with immunoSEQ multiplex PCR; in TCRdb, only in-frame clones are kept and a portion is missing. The sample records 13,000 or so clones, around 80% being singletons. Time point defined: neoterminal ileum biopsy at postoperative endoscopy, about 6 months after surgery. The sequencing input was ileal tissue. This TCR was sampled from an adult with Crohn's disease. The chain links TRBV5-1 to TRBJ1-4; possibly TRBD1 for D (6 bases). The CDR3 protein is CASSNRVGEKLFF. The DNA for the CDR3 is TGCGCCAGCAGCAACAGGGTTGGAGAAAAACTGTTTTTT.